The 14 T cell receptor beta chains below all came from one sample that was sequenced in a study of post-analysis software for immune sequencing data. Broader study findings: Controls had lower frequencies than patients of about 5 TRBV segments, which included TRBV5-6, TRBV5-1 and TRBV20-1.

Their antigens are not known. TCR beta libraries were prepared from cDNA with unique molecular identifiers. TCRdb independently ran MiXCR on the PCR reads; one entry per CDR3 protein. The sample has about 760,000 distinct CDR3 sequences, 25% to 30% seen once. The sequencing input was blood. Source of these receptors: a girl between 10 and 17 years old with multiple sclerosis.

The CDR3 nucleotides are TGTGCCAGCAGTTTATCCTTGACAGGTCGGCAGCCCCAGCATTTT. Translating it yields CASSLSLTGRQPQHF. The chain recombines TRBV28 with TRBJ1-5; a possible D gene is TRBD1 (6 bases). This CDR3 spans 15 amino acids. V lost 1 base and J lost 7, with 14 bases in between. Germline V gene data show CDR1 as MDHEN and CDR2 as SYDVKM.

This chain uses TRBV6-1 with TRBJ1-6; no clear D. Germline V lookup: CDR1 MNHNS, CDR2 SASEGT. V gave up 7 bases and J gave up 5 bases, with 15 bases separating them. The CDR3 sequence is 15 residues long. CDR3 nucleotide sequence: TGTGCCAGCACGCCCGAGGAGTTAAATAATTCACCCCTCCACTTT. Translating gives CASTPEELNNSPLHF.

This clonotype occurred a few times. The genes are TRBV25-1 and TRBJ2-1; 8 bases are shared with TRBD2. Per germline, CDR1 MGHDK and CDR2 SYGVNS. The trim removed 4 bases at V and 8 bases at J, leaving 10 bases unmatched. This CDR3 is 15 amino acids long. The CDR3 reads CASSGRGGEKDEQFF. Written as DNA, the CDR3 is TGTGCCAGCAGTGGCCGGGGGGGAGAAAAGGATGAGCAGTTCTTC.

This clonotype was observed a handful of times. This chain connects TRBV12-3 or TRBV12-4 to TRBJ2-5; 10 bases align to TRBD1. The junction had 8 bases not matched to a gene; V was cut back by 5 bases and J by 5 bases. CDR3 length equals 15 residues. In nucleotides, the CDR3 is TGTGCCAGCAGTCAATCCGGGACAGGGGACGAGACCCAGTACTTC. Its translation: CASSQSGTGDETQYF.

This clonotype has just a few counts. The rearrangement links TRBV28 to TRBJ1-1; D gene ambiguous. Trimming removed 5 bases at V and 1 base at J, with 8 bases between. CDR3 size: 13 residues. CDR1 is MDHEN, CDR2 SYDVKM, per germline. CDR3 DNA sequence: TGTGCCAGCAGTACCCTCGGGAACACTGAAGCTTTCTTT. Amino acid sequence: CASSTLGNTEAFF. The full variable domain, rest sourced from reference TRBV28 and TRBJ1-1, is DVKVTQSSRYLVKRTGEKVFLECVQDMDHENMFWYRQDPGLGLRLIYFSYDVKMKEKGDIPEGYSVSREKKERFSLILESASTNQTSMYLCASSTLGNTEAFFGQGTRLTVV.

In the case of this clonotype: The junction does not match germline at one end; this may be a read error. V gene TRBV5-1 combines with J gene TRBJ2-6, with 7 bases identical to TRBD2. The CDR3 consists of 15 residues. Germline CDR1 and CDR2: SGHRS and YFSETQ. In DNA form, the CDR3 reads TGCGCCAGCAGCGCCGGGGGGTCTGGGGCCTACGTCCTGACTTTC. Translated, it gives CASSAGGSGAYVLTF.

This rearrangement joins TRBV12-3 or TRBV12-4 to TRBJ1-2; D uncertain. V gave up 6 bases and J gave up 0 bases, with 11 bases separating them. There are 14 residues in the CDR3. As DNA, the CDR3 is TGTGCCAGCAGACCCTTTGCAGCTAACTATGGCTACACCTTC. Translated, it gives CASRPFAANYGYTF.

This sequence joins TRBV7-2 and TRBJ2-7; D unresolved. CDR3 length: 12 residues. Trimming removed 5 bases at V and 3 bases at J, with 8 bases between. The germline gives CDR1 SGHTA, CDR2 FQGNSA. The CDR3 reads CASSSDHYEQYF. The CDR3 nucleotides read TGTGCCAGCAGCAGCGATCACTACGAGCAGTACTTC.

The V and J genes are TRBV6-1 and TRBJ1-1; no clear D. The CDR3 runs 12 residues. Per the germline V gene, CDR1 is MNHNS and CDR2 is SASEGT. The germline V and J ends were trimmed by 0 bases and 9 bases, with 8 bases remaining between them. CDR3 sequence reads: CASSEAGLKAFF. CDR3 nucleotides: TGTGCCAGCAGTGAAGCTGGCCTAAAAGCTTTCTTT.

The count of this clonotype is one. The chain employs TRBV5-1 and TRBJ2-7, with 10 bases identical to TRBD2. The CDR3 runs to 16 residues. Germline V gene lookup returns CDR1 SGHRS and CDR2 YFSETQ. V lost 1 base to trimming and J lost 2 bases; unmatched junction nucleotides: 6. The CDR3 nucleotides read TGCGCCAGCAGCTTGAAGTCCCTAGCGGGAGCCTACGAGCAGTACTTC. This sequence encodes CASSLKSLAGAYEQYF.

This chain connects TRBV20-1 to TRBJ2-7; no reliable D call. Germline V CDR1 and CDR2: DFQATT, SNEGSKA (reference sequence). Between the trimmed V and J ends, which lost 3 bases and 1 base, there was a span of 7 bases. The CDR3 contains 12 residues. The CDR3 sequence: CSARVSSYEQYF. CDR3 nucleotides: TGCAGTGCTAGGGTATCGTCCTACGAGCAGTACTTC.

V usage is TRBV10-1 and J usage is TRBJ2-3, with 9 bases lining up with TRBD1. Trimming took 3 bases from V and 2 from J; bases not matched to a gene: 6. The CDR3 contains 16 residues. Germline CDR1 and CDR2: WNHNN and SYGVQD (reference sequence). The CDR3 nucleotides are TGCGCCAGCAGTGACTTACAGGGGGCTGACACAGATACGCAGTATTTT. Translation gives CASSDLQGADTDTQYF.

This clonotype was seen more than once but under ten times. This chain links TRBV28 with TRBJ2-3; 13 bases are a match to TRBD2. Germline V gene data show CDR1 as MDHEN and CDR2 as SYDVKM. The CDR3 loop spans 17 amino acids. Unmatched junction bases numbered 9, after V lost 3 bases and J lost 6 bases. The CDR3 DNA follows: TGTGCCAGCAGTTTGAATCGAGGGACTAGCGGGGAGGATACGCAGTATTTT. Its translation: CASSLNRGTSGEDTQYF.

This clonotype appeared many times. The chain has TRBV20-1 and TRBJ2-1; D is perhaps TRBD2 (6 bases). CDR1 is DFQATT and CDR2 is SNEGSKA in the germline V gene (reference sequence). V was shortened by 8 bases and J by 7 bases, with 15 bases between the two germline ends. The CDR3 consists of 12 residues. This chain's CDR3 is CSTGERFNEQFF. In nucleotides, the CDR3 is TGCAGTACGGGGGAGAGATTTAATGAGCAGTTCTTC.